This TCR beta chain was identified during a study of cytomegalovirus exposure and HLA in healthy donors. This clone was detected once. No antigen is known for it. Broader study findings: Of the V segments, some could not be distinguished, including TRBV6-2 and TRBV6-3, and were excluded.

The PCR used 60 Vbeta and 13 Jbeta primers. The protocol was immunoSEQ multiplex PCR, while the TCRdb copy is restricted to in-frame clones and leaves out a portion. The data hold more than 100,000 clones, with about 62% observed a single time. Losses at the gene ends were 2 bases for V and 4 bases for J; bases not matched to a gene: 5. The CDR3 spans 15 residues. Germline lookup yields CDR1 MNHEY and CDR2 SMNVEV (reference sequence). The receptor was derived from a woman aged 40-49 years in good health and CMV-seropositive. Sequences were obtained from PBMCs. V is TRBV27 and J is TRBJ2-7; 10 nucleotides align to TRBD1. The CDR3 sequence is CASSLGTGALYEQYF. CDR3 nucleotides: TGTGCCAGCAGTTTAGGGACAGGGGCGTTGTACGAGCAGTACTTC.